This TCR beta chain was obtained from a study of cytomegalovirus exposure and HLA in healthy donors. At the level of the study: Within the Caucasian-associated ancestry cluster were roughly 81% of the approximately 400 genotyped donors. Study-level findings and limits: The study dropped some indistinguishable V segments, TRBV6-2 and TRBV6-3 among them. An analysis done earlier found most TCR beta V segments productive about 87% or about 30% of the time.

Each donor was nominally healthy when sampled (though unrecorded immune exposures were likely). V lost 2 bases to trimming and J lost 3 bases, with 8 bases between them. The CDR3 spans 15 residues. CDR1 is ENHRY, CDR2 SYGVKD, per germline. A note on this clone: Antigen specificity is unknown.

Researchers ran the PCR with 60 Vbeta and 13 Jbeta primers. Method: immunoSEQ multiplex PCR; TCRdb's copy keeps in-frame clones and lacks some. The sample carries tens of thousands of clones, 70% recorded once. The chain joins TRBV10-3 to TRBJ1-6, with TRBD1 as a possible D gene (6 bases). The specimen was PBMCs. The clonotype comes from a woman aged 45-65 years in good health and CMV-seropositive. CDR3 protein: CAISEGQLYNSPLHF. Written as DNA, the CDR3 is TGTGCCATCAGTGAGGGACAGCTCTATAATTCACCCCTCCACTTT.